This T cell receptor (beta chain) stems from a study of blood T cell repertoires in COVID-19. Overall study context: Collection of acute and convalescent COVID-19 samples took place in the United States, Italy and Spain.

TCRdb keeps only in-frame clones here, not all; method: immunoSEQ multiplex PCR. The repertoire holds roughly 70,000 clones, 75% to 95% seen once, with around 13% in the top ten. Germline-derived CDR1 and CDR2 are SGHAT and FQNNGV. This CDR3 is built from 14 residues. J gave up 5 bases and V 3 bases, and 5 bases lay outside the gene matches. The clonotype originates from a human donor with active COVID-19. The donor label of this sample is uncertain. This chain links TRBV11-2 with TRBJ1-1, with TRBD1 matching 8 bases. What was sequenced was peripheral blood. Written as DNA, the CDR3 is TGTGCCAGCAGCTTCCAGGGGGCGGATACTGAAGCTTTCTTT. Protein sequence: CASSFQGADTEAFF.